Listed here are 2 T cell receptor beta chains from one sample, sequenced in a study of untreated major depressive disorder (dated by TCRdb to the late 2010s). Findings and caveats that apply to the study as a whole: Higher TRBV05-01 (Vbeta 5.1) usage among CD4+ T cells of depressed patients compared with controls was confirmed by sequencing, with p = 0.040 in a one-tailed test.

Receptors were amplified or captured by the immunoSEQ multiplex PCR assay. The table was pulled from immuneACCESS by TCRdb, which kept in-frame rearrangements only. Such tables lose some clones; where checked, under half of the loss comes from unresolved V genes, and the rest has no known cause. The sample table shows around 23,000 clones, and approximately 90% are seen once. Of the sample, 0.55% to 0.9% is held by the ten largest clones. No antigens are known for them. Sequencing was done on a sample of CD4+ T cells from PBMCs. These receptors were collected from a woman aged 30 to 39 with major depressive disorder.

The chain recombines TRBV4-3 with TRBJ2-6; no reliable D call. The CDR3 consists of 16 residues. Germline V gives CDR1 LGHNA, CDR2 YSLEER. V was pared by 0 bases and J by 4 bases, with 10 bases between. The CDR3 reads CASSQDYVSGANVLTF. The CDR3 nucleotides are TGCGCCAGCAGCCAAGACTACGTAAGCGGGGCCAACGTCCTGACTTTC.

V usage is TRBV7-8 and J usage is TRBJ1-1; D gene ambiguous. The CDR3 spans 15 residues. Trimming pared 5 bases from V and 7 bases from J, leaving 20 bases between. Germline V gives CDR1 SGHVS, CDR2 FQNEAQ. This CDR3 is CASSLTRQRPIEAFF. In DNA form, the CDR3 reads TGTGCCAGCAGCCTAACTAGGCAGAGACCTATTGAAGCTTTCTTT.